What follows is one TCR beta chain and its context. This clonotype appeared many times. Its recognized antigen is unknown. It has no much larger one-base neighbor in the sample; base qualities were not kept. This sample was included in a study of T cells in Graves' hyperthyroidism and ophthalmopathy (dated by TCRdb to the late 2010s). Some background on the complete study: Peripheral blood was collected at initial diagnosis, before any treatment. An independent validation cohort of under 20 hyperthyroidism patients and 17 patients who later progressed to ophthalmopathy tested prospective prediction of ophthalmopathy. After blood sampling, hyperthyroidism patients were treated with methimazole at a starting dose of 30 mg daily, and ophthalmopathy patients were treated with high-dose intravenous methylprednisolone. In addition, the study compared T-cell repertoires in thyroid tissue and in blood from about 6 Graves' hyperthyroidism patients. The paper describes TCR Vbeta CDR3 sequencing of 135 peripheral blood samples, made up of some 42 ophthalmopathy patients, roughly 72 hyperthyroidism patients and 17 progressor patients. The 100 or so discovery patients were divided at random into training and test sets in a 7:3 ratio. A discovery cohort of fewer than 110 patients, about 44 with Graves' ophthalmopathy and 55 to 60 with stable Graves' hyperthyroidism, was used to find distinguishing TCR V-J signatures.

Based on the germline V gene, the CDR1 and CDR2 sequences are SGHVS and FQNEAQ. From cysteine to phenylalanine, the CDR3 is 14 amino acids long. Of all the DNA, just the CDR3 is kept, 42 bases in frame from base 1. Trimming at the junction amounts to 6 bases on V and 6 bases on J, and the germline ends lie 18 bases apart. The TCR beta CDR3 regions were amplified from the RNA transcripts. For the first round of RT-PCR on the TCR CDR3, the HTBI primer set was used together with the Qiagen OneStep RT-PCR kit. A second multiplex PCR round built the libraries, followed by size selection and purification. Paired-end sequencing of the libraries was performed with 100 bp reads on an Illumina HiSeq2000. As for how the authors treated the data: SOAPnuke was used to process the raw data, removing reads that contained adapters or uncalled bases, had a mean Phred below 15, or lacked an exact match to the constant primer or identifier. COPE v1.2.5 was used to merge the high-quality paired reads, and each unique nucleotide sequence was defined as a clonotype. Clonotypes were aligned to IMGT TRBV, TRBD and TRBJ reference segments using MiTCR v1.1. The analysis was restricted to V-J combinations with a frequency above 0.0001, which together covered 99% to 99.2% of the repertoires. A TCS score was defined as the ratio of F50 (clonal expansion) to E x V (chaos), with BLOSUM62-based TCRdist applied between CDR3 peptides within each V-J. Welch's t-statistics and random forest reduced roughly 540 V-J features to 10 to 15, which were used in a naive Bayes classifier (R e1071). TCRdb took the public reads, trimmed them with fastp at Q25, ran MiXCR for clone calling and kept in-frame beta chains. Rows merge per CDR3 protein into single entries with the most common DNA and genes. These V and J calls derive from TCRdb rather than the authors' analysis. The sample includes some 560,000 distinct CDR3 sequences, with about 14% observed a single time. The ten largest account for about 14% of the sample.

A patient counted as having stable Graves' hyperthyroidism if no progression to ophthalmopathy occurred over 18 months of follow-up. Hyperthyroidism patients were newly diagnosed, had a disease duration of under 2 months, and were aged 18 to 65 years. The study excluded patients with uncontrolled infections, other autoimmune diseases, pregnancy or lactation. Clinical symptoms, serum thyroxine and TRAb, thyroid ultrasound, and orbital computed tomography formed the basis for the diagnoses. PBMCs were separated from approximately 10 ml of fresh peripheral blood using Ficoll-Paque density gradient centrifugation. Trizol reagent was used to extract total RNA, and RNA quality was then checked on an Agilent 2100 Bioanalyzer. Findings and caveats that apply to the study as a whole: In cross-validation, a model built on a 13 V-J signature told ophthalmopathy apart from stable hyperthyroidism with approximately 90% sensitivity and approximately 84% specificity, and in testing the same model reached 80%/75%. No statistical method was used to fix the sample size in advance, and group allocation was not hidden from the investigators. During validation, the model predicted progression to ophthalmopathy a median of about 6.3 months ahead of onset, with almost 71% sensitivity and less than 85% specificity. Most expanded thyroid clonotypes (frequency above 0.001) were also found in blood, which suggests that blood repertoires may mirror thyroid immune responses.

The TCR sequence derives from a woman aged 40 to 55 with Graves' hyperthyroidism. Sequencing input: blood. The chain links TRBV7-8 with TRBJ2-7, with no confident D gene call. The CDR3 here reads CASRGASSFGEQYF. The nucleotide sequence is TGTGCCAGCAGGGGCGCTTCTAGTTTTGGCGAGCAGTACTTC.